This TCR beta chain originates from a study of cytomegalovirus exposure and HLA in healthy donors. Points from the study as a whole: High specificity and sensitivity for cytomegalovirus status were reported for the classifier.

The PCR contained 60 Vbeta and 13 Jbeta primers. Clones were read by immunoSEQ multiplex PCR, and TCRdb kept only the in-frame ones, dropping some. Here the sample spans approximately 170,000 clones, approximately 77% being singletons. Germline V gives CDR1 SGHDN, CDR2 FVKESK. The CDR3 sequence is 12 residues long. V was pared by 3 bases and J by 5 bases, with 7 bases between. Of note for this clone: Its antigen is as yet unknown.

The clonotype comes from a male donor in good health and CMV-seropositive. The sequencing sample was made of PBMCs. This rearrangement joins TRBV14 to TRBJ1-2; maybe TRBD1 (6 bases). CDR3 protein: CASSQDRYGYTF. The CDR3 region has the DNA TGTGCCAGCAGCCAGGACAGATATGGCTACACCTTC.